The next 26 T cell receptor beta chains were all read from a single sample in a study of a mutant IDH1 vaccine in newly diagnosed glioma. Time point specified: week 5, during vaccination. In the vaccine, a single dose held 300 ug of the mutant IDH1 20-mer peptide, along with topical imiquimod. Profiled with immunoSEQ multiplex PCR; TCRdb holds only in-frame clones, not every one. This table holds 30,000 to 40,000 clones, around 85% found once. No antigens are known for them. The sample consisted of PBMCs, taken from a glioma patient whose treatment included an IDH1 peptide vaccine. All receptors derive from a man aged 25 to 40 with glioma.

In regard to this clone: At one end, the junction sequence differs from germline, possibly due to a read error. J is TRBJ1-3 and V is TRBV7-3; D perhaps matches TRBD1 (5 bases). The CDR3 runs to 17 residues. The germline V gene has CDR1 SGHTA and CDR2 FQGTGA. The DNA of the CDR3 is TGTGCCAGCAGCTTAGCCCGGGGCGGGTTCTCTGGACACACCATATATTTT. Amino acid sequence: CASSLARGGFSGHTIYF.

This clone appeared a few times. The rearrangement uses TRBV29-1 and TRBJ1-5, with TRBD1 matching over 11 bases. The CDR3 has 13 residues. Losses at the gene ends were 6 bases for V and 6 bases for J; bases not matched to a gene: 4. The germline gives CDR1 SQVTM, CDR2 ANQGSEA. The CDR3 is CSVGQGAAQPQHF. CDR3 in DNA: TGCAGCGTAGGACAGGGGGCGGCTCAGCCCCAGCATTTT.

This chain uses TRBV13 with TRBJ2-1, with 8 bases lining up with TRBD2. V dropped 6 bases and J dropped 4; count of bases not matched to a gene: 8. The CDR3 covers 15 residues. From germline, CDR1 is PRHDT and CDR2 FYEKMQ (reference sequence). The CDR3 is CASSRGTRGYNEQFF. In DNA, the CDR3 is TGTGCCAGCAGTAGGGGGACTAGAGGTTACAATGAGCAGTTCTTC.

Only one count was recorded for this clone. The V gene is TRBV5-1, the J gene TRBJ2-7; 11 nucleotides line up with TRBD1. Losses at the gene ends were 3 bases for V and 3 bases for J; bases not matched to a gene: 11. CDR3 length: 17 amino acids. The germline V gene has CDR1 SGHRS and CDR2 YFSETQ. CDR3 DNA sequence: TGCGCCAGCAGCTCGAGCCCGGGGACAGGGGGTATCTACGAGCAGTACTTC. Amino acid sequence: CASSSSPGTGGIYEQYF.

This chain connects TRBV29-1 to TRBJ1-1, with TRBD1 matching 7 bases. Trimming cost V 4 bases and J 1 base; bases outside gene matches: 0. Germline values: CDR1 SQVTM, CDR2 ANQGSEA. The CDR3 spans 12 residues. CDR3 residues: CSVGDRNTEAFF. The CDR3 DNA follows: TGCAGCGTTGGGGACAGGAACACTGAAGCTTTCTTT.

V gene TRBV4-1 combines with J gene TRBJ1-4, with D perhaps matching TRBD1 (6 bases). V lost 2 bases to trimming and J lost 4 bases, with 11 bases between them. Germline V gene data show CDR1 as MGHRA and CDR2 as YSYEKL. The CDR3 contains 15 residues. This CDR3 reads CASSQTEGVNEKLFF. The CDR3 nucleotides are TGCGCCAGCAGCCAAACAGAGGGGGTTAATGAAAAACTGTTTTTT.

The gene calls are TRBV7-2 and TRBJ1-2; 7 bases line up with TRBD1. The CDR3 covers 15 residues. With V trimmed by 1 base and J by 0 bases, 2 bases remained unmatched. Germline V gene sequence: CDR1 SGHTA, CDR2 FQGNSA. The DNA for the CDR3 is TGTGCCAGCAGCTTAGGGACAGGTACTAACTATGGCTACACCTTC. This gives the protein CASSLGTGTNYGYTF.

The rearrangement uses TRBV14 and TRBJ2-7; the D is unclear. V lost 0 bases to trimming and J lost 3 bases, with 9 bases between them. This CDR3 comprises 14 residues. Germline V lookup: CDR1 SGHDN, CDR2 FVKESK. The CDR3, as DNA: TGTGCCAGCAGCCAAGATGACGGGTACTACGAGCAGTACTTC. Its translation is CASSQDDGYYEQYF.

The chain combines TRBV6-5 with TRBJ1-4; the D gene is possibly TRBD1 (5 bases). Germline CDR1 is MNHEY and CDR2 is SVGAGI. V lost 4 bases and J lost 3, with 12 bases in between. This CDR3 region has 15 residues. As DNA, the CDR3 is TGTGCCAGCAGTTCCCTTACGGGGGCTAATGAAAAACTGTTTTTT. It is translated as CASSSLTGANEKLFF.

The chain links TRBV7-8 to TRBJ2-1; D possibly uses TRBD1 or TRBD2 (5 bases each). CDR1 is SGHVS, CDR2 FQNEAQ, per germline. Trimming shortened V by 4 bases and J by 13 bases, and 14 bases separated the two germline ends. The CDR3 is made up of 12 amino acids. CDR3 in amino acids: CASSSGKGPQFF. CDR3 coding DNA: TGTGCCAGCAGCTCTGGGAAGGGACCTCAGTTCTTC.

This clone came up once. The CDR3 region has the DNA TGCGCCAGCAGCTCGGGACTAGCGGCCCAAGAGACCCAGTACTTC. This gives the protein CASSSGLAAQETQYF. This rearrangement joins TRBV5-1 to TRBJ2-5; 11 nucleotides align to TRBD2. The CDR3 length is 15 residues. Losses at the gene ends were 3 bases for V and 1 base for J; bases not matched to a gene: 2. Germline CDR1 is SGHRS and CDR2 is YFSETQ.

CDR3: CASSEGAGFYEQYF. Here the CDR3 DNA reads TGTGCCAGCAGTGAAGGAGCAGGTTTTTACGAGCAGTACTTC. The gene calls are TRBV2 and TRBJ2-7; D is undetermined. CDR3 length: 14 amino acids. Deletions cut 1 base from V and 4 bases from J, with 11 bases between. Germline loops: CDR1 SNHLY, CDR2 FYNNEI.

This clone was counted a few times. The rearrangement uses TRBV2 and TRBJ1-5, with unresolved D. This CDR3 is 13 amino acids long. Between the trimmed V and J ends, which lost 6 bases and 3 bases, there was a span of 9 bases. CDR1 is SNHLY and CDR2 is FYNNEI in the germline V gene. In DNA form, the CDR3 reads TGTGCCAGCAGACCTGGCCCCAATCAGCCCCAGCATTTT. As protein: CASRPGPNQPQHF.

Here the CDR3 reads CASSKNRDSYEQYF. The CDR3 DNA sequence: TGTGCCAGTAGCAAAAACAGGGACTCCTACGAGCAGTACTTC. This rearrangement joins TRBV19 to TRBJ2-7, with a weak D call TRBD1 (6 bases). V lost 6 bases and J 0 bases, leaving 12 bases between the germline ends. The CDR3 loop spans 14 amino acids. Germline V gene data show CDR1 as LNHDA and CDR2 as SQIVND (reference sequence). Complete variable domain (other parts from reference TRBV19 and TRBJ2-7): DGGITQSPKYLFRKEGQNVTLSCEQNLNHDAMYWYRQDPGQGLRLIYYSQIVNDFQKGDIAEGYSVSREKKESFPLTVTSAQKNPTAFYLCASSKNRDSYEQYFGPGTRLTVT.

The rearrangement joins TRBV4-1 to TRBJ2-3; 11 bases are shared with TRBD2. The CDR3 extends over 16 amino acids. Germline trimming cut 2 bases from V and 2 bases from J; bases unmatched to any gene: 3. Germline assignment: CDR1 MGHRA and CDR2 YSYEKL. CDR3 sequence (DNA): TGCGCCAGCAGCCAATATAGCGGGAGGGTCACAGATACGCAGTATTTT. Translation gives CASSQYSGRVTDTQYF.

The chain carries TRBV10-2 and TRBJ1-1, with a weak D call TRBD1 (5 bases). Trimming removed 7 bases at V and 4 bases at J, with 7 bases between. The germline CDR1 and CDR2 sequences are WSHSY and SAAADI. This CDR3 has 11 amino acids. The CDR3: CASTGGTEAFF. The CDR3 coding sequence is TGCGCCAGCACGGGGGGCACTGAAGCTTTCTTT.

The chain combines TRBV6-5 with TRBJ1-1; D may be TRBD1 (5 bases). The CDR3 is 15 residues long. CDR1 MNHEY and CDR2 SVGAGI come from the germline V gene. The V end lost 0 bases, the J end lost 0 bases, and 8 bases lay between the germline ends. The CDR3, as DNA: TGTGCCAGCAGTTACTCGAGGGGTCTGAACACTGAAGCTTTCTTT. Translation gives CASSYSRGLNTEAFF.

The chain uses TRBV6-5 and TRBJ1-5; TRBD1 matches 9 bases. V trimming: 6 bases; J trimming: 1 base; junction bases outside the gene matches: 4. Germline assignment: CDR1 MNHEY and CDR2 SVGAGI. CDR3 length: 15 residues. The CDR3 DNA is TGTGCCAGCAGCTTGACAGGGGGAAGCAATCAGCCCCAGCATTTT. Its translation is CASSLTGGSNQPQHF.

CDR3 coding DNA: TGTGCCTGGAGCGGGCAGTTCAATCAGCCCCAGCATTTT. Translating gives CAWSGQFNQPQHF. The genes are TRBV30 and TRBJ1-5; D remains ambiguous. CDR3 length equals 13 residues. Germline V gene lookup returns CDR1 GTSNPN and CDR2 SVGIG (reference sequence). The V end lost 3 bases, the J end lost 3 bases, and 9 bases lay between the germline ends.

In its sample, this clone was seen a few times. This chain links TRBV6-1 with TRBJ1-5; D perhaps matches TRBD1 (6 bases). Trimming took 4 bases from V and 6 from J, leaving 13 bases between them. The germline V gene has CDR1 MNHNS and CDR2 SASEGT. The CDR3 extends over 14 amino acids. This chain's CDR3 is CASSADRFGQPQHF. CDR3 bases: TGTGCCAGCAGTGCCGACAGGTTCGGTCAGCCCCAGCATTTT.

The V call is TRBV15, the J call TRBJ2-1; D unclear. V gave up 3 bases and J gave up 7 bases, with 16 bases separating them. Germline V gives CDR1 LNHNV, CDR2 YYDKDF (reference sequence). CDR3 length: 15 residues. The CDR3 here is CATSSLISVGNEQFF. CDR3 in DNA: TGTGCCACCAGCAGTTTAATTTCGGTGGGGAATGAGCAGTTCTTC.

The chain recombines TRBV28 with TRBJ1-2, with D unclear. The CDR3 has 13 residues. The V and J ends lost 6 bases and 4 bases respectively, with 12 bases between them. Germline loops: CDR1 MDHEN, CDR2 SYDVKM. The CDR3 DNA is TGTGCCAGCAGCCCGAATATTCTCTATGGCTACACCTTC. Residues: CASSPNILYGYTF.

CDR3 sequence reads: CASSVGAEAFF. CDR3 coding DNA: TGTGCCAGCAGTGTTGGGGCTGAAGCTTTCTTT. The chain has TRBV25-1 and TRBJ1-1; D call uncertain. The CDR3 contains 11 residues. The germline CDR1 and CDR2 sequences are MGHDK and SYGVNS. V was cut by 4 bases and J by 6 bases, with 6 bases left in between.

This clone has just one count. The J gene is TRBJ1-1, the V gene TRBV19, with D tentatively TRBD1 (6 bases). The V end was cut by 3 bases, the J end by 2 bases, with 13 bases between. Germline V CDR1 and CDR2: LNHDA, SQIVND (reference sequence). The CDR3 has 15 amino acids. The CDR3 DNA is TGTGCCAGTAGTATTTCGGGGGGCCCCAACACTGAAGCTTTCTTT. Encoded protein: CASSISGGPNTEAFF.

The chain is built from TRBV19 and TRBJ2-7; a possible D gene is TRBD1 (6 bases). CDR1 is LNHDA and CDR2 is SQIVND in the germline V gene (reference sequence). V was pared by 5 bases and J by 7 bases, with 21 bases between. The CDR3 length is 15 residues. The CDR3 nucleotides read TGTGCCAGTAGTGATCCGGGACATCCTTTGGGGGAGCAGTACTTC. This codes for CASSDPGHPLGEQYF.

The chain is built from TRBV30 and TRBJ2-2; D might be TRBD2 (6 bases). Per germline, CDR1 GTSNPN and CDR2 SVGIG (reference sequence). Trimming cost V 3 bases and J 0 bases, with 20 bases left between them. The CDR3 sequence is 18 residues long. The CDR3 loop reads CAWRRDSRTTSNTGELFF. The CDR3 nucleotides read TGTGCCTGGAGGAGGGACTCCCGGACTACGTCGAACACCGGGGAGCTGTTTTTT.